The clone carrying this TCR beta chain was found a few times. Its antigen is not known. A J-beta primer mix and a sample-barcoded 5' primer were used in a second PCR of roughly 6 to 11 cycles. A single record per CDR3 protein comes from TCRdb applying MiXCR to the 5' RACE reads. The data show some 760,000 distinct CDR3 sequences, with 25% seen just once and approximately 4% held by the top ten. No fewer than 5 micrograms of total RNA were isolated from every sample. The data are from a study of blood T cells in healthy people across ages. The study, taken as a whole, reports: CMV status of donors was unknown, possibly confounding expanded clonotype changes. Among T cells, TCR beta diversity per million cells dropped roughly linearly as age rose.

CDR3 length equals 14 residues. The ends were cut back, 3 bases at V and 3 bases at J, with 11 bases in the middle. The V gene's germline CDR1 is DFQATT and CDR2 SNEGSKA (reference sequence). The same sample was also used in a study of T cells of mothers and their children. That report adds: Researchers report slightly higher, though non-significant, overlap in related mother-child pairs than in unrelated pairs.

The V call is TRBV20-1, the J call TRBJ1-4, with D tentatively TRBD1 (5 bases). The sequenced material came from blood. The clonotype was recovered from a boy aged 5-17 years in good health. The CDR3 here is CSASEGAPNEKLFF. The CDR3 DNA sequence: TGCAGTGCTAGTGAAGGGGCGCCTAATGAAAAACTGTTTTTT.